This entry is about one T cell receptor (beta chain). Its antigen is unidentified. TCRdb re-derived calls from the 5' RACE reads in MiXCR, one entry per CDR3 protein. The table records more than 1.5 million distinct CDR3 sequences, around 29% of them present only once. This entry belongs to a study of identical twins. Study-wide points: For cord blood, abundant beta clonotypes had fewer insertions, unlike memory repertoires, which showed none. Recombination models fit unrelated individuals' TCR alpha sharing but underestimated twins'. Findings depended on cross-sectional statistics rather than tracking the same donors.

The length of the CDR3 is 15 residues. V shed 7 bases and J shed 2 bases, with 17 bases lying between them. CDR1 is LGHNA, CDR2 YNFKEQ, per germline. Sequenced input: cord blood. The receptor was isolated from a newborn girl in good health. This chain uses TRBV4-2 with TRBJ1-2; D is possibly TRBD1 (5 bases). The CDR3 DNA sequence: TGTGCCAGCACGCTAACCCAGGGACCCAACTATGGCTACACCTTC. It yields the protein CASTLTQGPNYGYTF.